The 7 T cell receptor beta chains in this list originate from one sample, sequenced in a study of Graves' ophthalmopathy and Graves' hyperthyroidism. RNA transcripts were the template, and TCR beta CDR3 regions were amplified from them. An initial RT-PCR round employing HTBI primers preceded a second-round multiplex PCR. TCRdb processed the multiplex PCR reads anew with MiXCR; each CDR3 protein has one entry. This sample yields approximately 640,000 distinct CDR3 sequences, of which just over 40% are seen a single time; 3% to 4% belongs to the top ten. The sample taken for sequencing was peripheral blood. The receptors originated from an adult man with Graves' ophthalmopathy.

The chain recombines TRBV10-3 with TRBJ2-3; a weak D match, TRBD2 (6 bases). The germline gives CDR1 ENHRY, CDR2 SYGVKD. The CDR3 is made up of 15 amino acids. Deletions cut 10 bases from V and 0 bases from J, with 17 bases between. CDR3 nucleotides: TGTGCCAGCATCCTTAGCGGTGAAAGCACAGATACGCAGTATTTT. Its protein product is CASILSGESTDTQYF.

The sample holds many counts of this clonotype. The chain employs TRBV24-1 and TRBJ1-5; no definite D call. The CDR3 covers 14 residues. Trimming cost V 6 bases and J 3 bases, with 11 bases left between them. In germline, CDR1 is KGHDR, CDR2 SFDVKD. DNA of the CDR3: TGTGCCACCAGTAACAACCAGAACAATCAGCCCCAGCATTTT. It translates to CATSNNQNNQPQHF.

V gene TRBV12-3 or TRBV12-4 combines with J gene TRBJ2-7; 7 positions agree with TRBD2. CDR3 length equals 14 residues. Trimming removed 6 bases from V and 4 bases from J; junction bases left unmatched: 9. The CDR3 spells CASSSMGGPYEQYF. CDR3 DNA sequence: TGTGCCAGCAGCTCCATGGGAGGGCCTTACGAGCAGTACTTC.

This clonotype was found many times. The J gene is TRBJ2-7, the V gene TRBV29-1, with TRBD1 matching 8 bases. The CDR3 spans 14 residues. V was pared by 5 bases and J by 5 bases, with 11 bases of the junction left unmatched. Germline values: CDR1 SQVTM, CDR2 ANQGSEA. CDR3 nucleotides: TGCAGCGTTCCTAGGACAGGGATCCCCCACGAGCAGTACTTC. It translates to CSVPRTGIPHEQYF.

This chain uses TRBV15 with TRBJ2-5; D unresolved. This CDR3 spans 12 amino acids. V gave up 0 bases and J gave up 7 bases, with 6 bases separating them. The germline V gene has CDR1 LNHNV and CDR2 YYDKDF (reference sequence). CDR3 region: CATSRDPWTQYF. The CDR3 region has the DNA TGTGCCACCAGCAGAGACCCGTGGACCCAGTACTTC.

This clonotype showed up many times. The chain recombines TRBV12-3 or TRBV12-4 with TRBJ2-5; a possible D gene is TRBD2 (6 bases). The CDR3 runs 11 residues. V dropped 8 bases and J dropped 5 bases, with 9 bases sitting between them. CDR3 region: CASGGMETQYF. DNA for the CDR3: TGTGCCAGCGGGGGGATGGAGACCCAGTACTTC.

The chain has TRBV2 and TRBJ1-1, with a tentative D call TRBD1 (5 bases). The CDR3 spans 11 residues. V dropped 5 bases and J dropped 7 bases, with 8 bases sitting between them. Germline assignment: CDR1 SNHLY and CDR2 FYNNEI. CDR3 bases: TGTGCCAGCAGTTGGGGGTTTGAAGCTTTCTTT. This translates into CASSWGFEAFF.